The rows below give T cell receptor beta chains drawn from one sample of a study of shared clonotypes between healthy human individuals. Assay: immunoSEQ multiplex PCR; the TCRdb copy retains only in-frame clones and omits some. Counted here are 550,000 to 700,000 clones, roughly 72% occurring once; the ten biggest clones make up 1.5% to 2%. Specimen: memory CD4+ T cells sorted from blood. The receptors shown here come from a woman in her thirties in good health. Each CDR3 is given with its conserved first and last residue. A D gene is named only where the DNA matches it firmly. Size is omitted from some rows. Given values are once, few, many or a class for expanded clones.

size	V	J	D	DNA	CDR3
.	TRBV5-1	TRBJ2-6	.	TGCGCCAGCAGTCGCGGTGACTCTGGGGCCAACGTCCTGACTTTC	CASSRGDSGANVLTF
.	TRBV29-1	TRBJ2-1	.	TGCAGCGTCGGCTACGTTCGGAGCAATGAGCAGTTCTTC	CSVGYVRSNEQFF
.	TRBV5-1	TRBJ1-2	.	TGCGCCAGCAGCTTGGCAGATAACTATGGCTACACCTTC	CASSLADNYGYTF
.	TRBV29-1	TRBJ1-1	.	TGCAGCGCCGATTTCCGGACAGAAGGAGCTTTCTTT	CSADFRTEGAFF
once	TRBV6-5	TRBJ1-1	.	TGTGCCAGCAGTTCCCCCCCCGGATTTTACACTGAAGCTTTCTTT	CASSSPPGFYTEAFF
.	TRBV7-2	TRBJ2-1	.	TGTGCCAGCAGCTTGGGGGCCGCAGCCTACAATGAGCAGTTCTTC	CASSLGAAAYNEQFF
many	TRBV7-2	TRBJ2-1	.	TGTGCCAGCAGCTTAGCAGGGAGCTCCTACAATGAGCAGTTCTTC	CASSLAGSSYNEQFF
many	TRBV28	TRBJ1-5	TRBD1	TGTGCCAGCAACATACAGGGGGCTGGGCAGCCCCAGCATTTT	CASNIQGAGQPQHF
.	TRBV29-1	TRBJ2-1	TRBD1	TGCAGCGGCCTGGTTGGGACAGGGATGAGCGAGCAGTTCTTC	CSGLVGTGMSEQFF
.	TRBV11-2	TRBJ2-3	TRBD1	TGTGCCAGCAGGAAAACAGGGGTCGCAGATACGCAGTATTTT	CASRKTGVADTQYF
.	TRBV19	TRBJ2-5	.	TGTGCCAGTAGTATCAGTCCAGAAGAGACCCAGTACTTC	CASSISPEETQYF